This T cell receptor beta chain is drawn from a study of cytomegalovirus exposure and HLA in healthy donors (dated by TCRdb to the late 2010s). Notes on the research overall: In an earlier analysis of approximately 500 of the donors, 276 Gb of sequence data and 90 million to 130 million unique TCR beta sequences from roughly 200 million T cells were reported. An early release that covered about 600 HLA-typed donors contained about 290 gigabases of sequencing data and about 93 million unique TCR sequences. The genetic ancestry cluster associated with self-reported Caucasian donors included roughly four fifths of the approximately 430 genotyped donors. The study aimed to test whether signatures of past pathogen exposure could be identified by cataloging public T cell receptors. The T cell repertoires of around 670 subjects were profiled by immunosequencing and related to cytomegalovirus serostatus. Along with the roughly 670-subject first cohort, a separate validation cohort of approximately 110 different subjects was used. To predict cytomegalovirus infection status, the study brought together high-throughput TCR immunosequencing, statistical association of individual TCRs with disease status, and machine learning. To study patterns of TCR occurrence, a later analysis re-analyzed previously published TCR beta repertoires from several hundred donors and added high-resolution HLA genotyping. Rather than using new phenotypic data, the later analysis identified candidate immune exposures from TCR beta sequences and from how often those sequences occurred across donors. An earlier analysis of around 580 of the donors used high-throughput TCR beta sequencing to judge whether each TCR beta V gene segment behaved as functional or pseudogenic. Donor age, sex, ethnicity and CMV serostatus were compiled alongside the repertoire data. Genome-wide SNP genotypes for about 55% of the roughly 670 donors were used in a later genetic analysis, which treated that subset as a discovery cohort. All discovery cohort repertoires had been generated on a single sequencing platform. Both class I and class II loci were covered by HLA typing, at four-digit resolution. Typing coverage differed by locus: A, B, C, DRB1 and DQB1 were typed in about 620-640 donors, DQA1 in about 550, DPA1 in 600 to 610, and DPB1 in 472. Roughly five DR-DQ haplotypes were handled as single units for association and clustering because linkage in the cohort was strong. On average, roughly 240,000 unique TCR beta nucleotide sequences were sequenced per donor among 398 genotyped donors of the cohort, with roughly 19% of those sequences being non-productive. Overall study outcomes, separate from this receptor: While some public TCRs were present in many individuals, most TCR sequences turned up only very rarely across donors. According to a later analysis, TCR association rates differed among HLA loci, with DRB1 alleles showing the most associated TCRs and HLA-C alleles showing the fewest. HLA typing was unavailable for some donors at each locus, so association tests used only the typed subset. In a later genetic analysis, fewer N-insertions in productive TCRs were reported among donors in an Asian-associated ancestry cluster than the 666-donor mean. The classifier was reported to diagnose cytomegalovirus status with high specificity and sensitivity in both the original cohort and the validation cohort. In a later analysis, HLA-associated TCR beta chains showed more clonal expansion and lower generation probabilities than non-associated chains that were equally common. This cohort had only TCR beta chains sequenced, and the lack of alpha or paired-chain data limited which features could be detected. When HLA alleles, especially DR and DQ, strongly co-occurred, attributing TCR associations to individual alleles was difficult. Three of the identified cytomegalovirus-associated TCR beta chains were confirmed in vitro to be specific for cytomegalovirus antigens. Roughly uniform sequencing depth across donors was assumed in presence/absence analyses, although this assumption may not hold. A later analysis associated some 17,000 TCR beta sequences with specific HLA alleles at a false discovery rate of 0.05. A later analysis reported that several top co-occurrence clusters appeared linked to parvovirus B19, influenza, CMV and Epstein-Barr virus. Because the 87-base-pair reads could not distinguish some IMGT-functional V segments, including TRBV6-2 and TRBV6-3, those segments were excluded. In a later genetic analysis, a missense DCLRE1C variant was associated with V-gene and J-gene trimming of TCR beta chains, and the association was replicated in an independent cohort. Roughly 15 rarely observed V segments, including chromosome 9 orphons, were excluded from the earlier analysis of several hundred of the donors because counts were too low. Immune exposure information for the cohort was limited to CMV serostatus. A cluster of highly shared sequence variants was judged likely to represent a technical artifact of the sequencing pipeline. In a later analysis, most CMV-associated TCR beta chains were found to appear HLA-restricted, with HLA associations seemingly driven largely by CMV exposure. It was suggested by the authors that the approach could potentially be generalized to other disease states and immunological phenotypes. Linkage disequilibrium might explain the correlated functional status among segregating V segments, but an unknown experimental factor could not be excluded. The study listed around 160 TCR beta chains as associated with cytomegalovirus. A further reported finding was that TCR beta sequences accurately predicted the HLA-A and HLA-B alleles for most subjects in the first cohort. An earlier analysis of 450 to 750 of the donors showed that most TCR beta V segments appeared in productive rearrangements either about 90% or about 30% of the time, which broadly matched IMGT annotations.

Worth noting for this clone: This clone's antigen is unknown. No clone much larger than this one lies a single base away; base qualities are absent.

The CDR3, from cysteine to phenylalanine, totals 14 residues. The CDR3 DNA has 42 bases and is translated from base 1. Between the V and J ends, shortened by 0 bases and 3 bases respectively, the junction contains 8 bases. The germline V gene gives CDR1 as LGHNA and CDR2 as YSLEER. Receptor libraries were prepared by the immunoSEQ multiplex PCR assay. The multiplex PCR relied on a mix of 60 forward primers for TCR Vbeta segments and 13 reverse primers for TCR Jbeta segments. The CDR3 region of rearranged TCR beta genes was amplified from genomic DNA with a multiplex PCR assay. On the Illumina HiSeq System, the amplified TCR beta libraries were sequenced as 87-base-pair reads. As for the authors' bioinformatics: A later analysis tallied 75 million to 95 million unique TCR beta chains across the 666 repertoires, and about 10 million of those chains were shared by two or more donors. A nearest-neighbor algorithm error-corrected the raw reads and collapsed the reads into unique sequences, merging closely related sequences to remove PCR and sequencing errors. Alignment of CDR3 sequences to IMGT reference sequences was used to assign V, D and J gene segments. For a sequence to be retained, a match of at least six nucleotides to both a V gene segment and a J gene segment was required. A rearrangement was called productive if the CDR3 had no stop codons and remained in frame with V and J, and every other rearrangement was called non-productive. Following IMGT convention, CDR3 was defined as the stretch from the second conserved V-encoded cysteine up to the conserved J-encoded phenylalanine. The earlier analysis of 500 to 650 of the donors excluded any sequence lacking an unambiguous match to a single V gene segment. In an earlier analysis of more than 500 of the donors, a V segment was called functional when productive rearrangements were above 56.7%, and segregating when the standard deviation between donors exceeded 5%. A statistical classification framework was developed to diagnose cytomegalovirus status using the catalog of TCR beta chain sequences. In a later analysis, TCR nucleotide sequences were compared against IMGT/GENE-DB human TR gene sequences so that V and J genes could be assigned. Using the TCRdist pipeline, a later analysis assigned CDR3 sequences along with most-parsimonious VDJ recombination scenarios. In a later analysis, each TCR beta chain was defined by its CDR3 amino acid sequence together with its V-gene family, and reads lacking a unique V-gene family were excluded. As a way to deal with suspected cross-contamination and a sequencing artifact, a later analysis dropped 500 to 700 nucleotide sequences that were highly shared and had low generation probability. In a later analysis, a clonal expansion index for each public chain was calculated from normalized within-repertoire ranks of inferred template counts. In a later analysis, generation probabilities were computed with a VDJ recombination model fitted to out-of-frame rearrangements, and the resulting probabilities were checked against IGoR. In a later analysis, TCR-TCR, TCR-HLA and TCR-CMV co-occurrence was scored with hypergeometric tests, and a repertoire-size bias correction was applied to TCR pairs. To estimate false discovery rates, a later analysis permuted the HLA or CMV assignments 20 times. A later analysis grouped co-occurring TCRs with DBSCAN, adding TCRdist sequence similarity when clustering within HLA-allele-positive subsets. Repertoires with fewer than 30,000 or more than 120,000 public chains were left out of co-occurrence clustering, as were about 5 repertoires with anomalous nucleotide sharing. TCRdb limited this immuneACCESS table to in-frame rearrangements with V and J called. A share of clones is missing; checked studies link under half to unresolved V genes, and the rest is unexplained. Clone size and V and J calls were adopted from that table, with D and trimming inferred from the DNA. The sample table holds about 67,000 clones, of which about 82% were seen once. The ten biggest clones cover less than 3% of the sample.

The cohort consisted of some 730 healthy bone marrow donors. At the time of sampling, all cohort members were nominally healthy, though unrecorded immune exposures were likely present. The donor tested CMV seronegative and was one of the 352 seronegative cohort members. A peripheral blood sample was collected from each donor, and TCR beta sequencing was performed on peripheral blood mononuclear cells. Genomic DNA extraction from the blood cell samples was performed with the Qiagen DNeasy Blood Extraction Kit. This clonotype was obtained from a woman younger than 45 in good health and CMV-seronegative. The sequenced material came from PBMCs. The sequence is built from TRBV4-3 and TRBJ1-2; no D gene can be assigned with confidence. CDR3 sequence: CASSQDRVDYGYTF. The DNA sequence follows: TGCGCCAGCAGCCAAGATCGGGTTGACTATGGCTACACCTTC.